Described below is a single T cell receptor (beta chain) sequence and its context. Its antigen is as yet unknown. A much larger clone differs from this one at a single base, so this may be a read error. This entry comes from a study of Graves' ophthalmopathy and Graves' hyperthyroidism. Whole-study findings and limits: A classifier, a 13-signature model, separated ophthalmopathy from stable hyperthyroidism with more than 85% sensitivity and around 80% specificity.

Over 18 months of follow-up, stable hyperthyroidism required that no ophthalmopathy appear. Clinical symptoms and serum thyroxine were used for diagnosis; TRAb, thyroid ultrasound and orbital computed tomography were also relied on. The authors amplified TCR beta CDR3 regions, and they did so from RNA transcripts for repertoire sequencing. HTBI-primed first-round RT-PCR preceded second-round multiplex PCR. TCRdb recomputed calls from the multiplex PCR reads with MiXCR, one row per CDR3 protein. The profile shows roughly 400,000 distinct CDR3 sequences, about a sixth of them singletons. CDR3 length equals 11 residues. Germline values: CDR1 SQVTM, CDR2 ANQGSEA.

The V call is TRBV29-1, the J call TRBJ1-1, with 9 bases that match TRBD1. The sequence was collected from an adult woman with stable Graves' hyperthyroidism. Sequences were obtained from peripheral blood. CDR3 nucleotides: TGCAGCGTTGACCGGACAGGGGAGGCTTGCTTT. Residues: CSVDRTGEACF.